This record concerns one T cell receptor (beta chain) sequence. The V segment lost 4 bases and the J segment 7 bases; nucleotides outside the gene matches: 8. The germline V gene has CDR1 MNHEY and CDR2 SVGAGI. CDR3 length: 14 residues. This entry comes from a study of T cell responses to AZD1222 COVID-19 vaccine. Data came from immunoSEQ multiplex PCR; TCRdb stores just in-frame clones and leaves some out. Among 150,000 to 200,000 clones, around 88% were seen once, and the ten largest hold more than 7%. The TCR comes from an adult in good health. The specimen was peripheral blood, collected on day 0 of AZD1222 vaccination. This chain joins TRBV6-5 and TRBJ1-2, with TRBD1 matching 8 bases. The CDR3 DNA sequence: TGTGCCAGCAGTTGGGGACAGGATCGGCGTGGCTACACCTTC. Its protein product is CASSWGQDRRGYTF.